This T cell receptor beta chain was obtained from a study of post-analysis software for immune sequencing data. Whole-study findings and limits: Samples from a shared batch, those prepared together, strongly co-clustered by F measure.

Unique-molecular-identifier-tagged TCR beta cDNA libraries were used. Each CDR3 protein is one row after TCRdb ran MiXCR on the PCR reads. The sample lists under 900,000 distinct CDR3 sequences, roughly 58% occurring once. About this clonotype: Its antigen is unidentified.

The sequence derives from a girl aged 5-17 years with multiple sclerosis. Source material: blood.

CDR3 amino acids: CSARDQREYAKNIQYF. The CDR3 coding sequence is TGCAGTGCTAGAGATCAGCGGGAGTACGCCAAAAACATTCAGTACTTC. The J gene is TRBJ2-4, the V gene TRBV20-1; TRBD2 matches 8 bases. V shed 0 bases, J shed 1 base, and the junction held 5 bases outside the gene matches. The germline V gene has CDR1 DFQATT and CDR2 SNEGSKA (reference sequence). This CDR3 is built from 16 residues.